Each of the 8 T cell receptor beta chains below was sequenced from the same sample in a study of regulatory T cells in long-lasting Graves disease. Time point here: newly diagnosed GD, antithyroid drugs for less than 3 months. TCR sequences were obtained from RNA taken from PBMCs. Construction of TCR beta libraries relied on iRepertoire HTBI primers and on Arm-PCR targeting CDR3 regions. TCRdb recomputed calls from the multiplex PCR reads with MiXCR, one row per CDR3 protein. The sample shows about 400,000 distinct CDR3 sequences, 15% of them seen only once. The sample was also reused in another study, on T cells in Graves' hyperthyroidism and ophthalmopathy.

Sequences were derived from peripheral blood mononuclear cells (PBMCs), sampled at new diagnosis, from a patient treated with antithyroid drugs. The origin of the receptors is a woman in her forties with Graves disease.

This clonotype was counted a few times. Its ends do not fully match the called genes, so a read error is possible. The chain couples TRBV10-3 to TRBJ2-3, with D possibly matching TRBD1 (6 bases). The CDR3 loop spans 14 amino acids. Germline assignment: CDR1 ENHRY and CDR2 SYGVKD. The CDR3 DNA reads TGTGCCATCAGCTCTAGGGGGAGCACGGATACGCAGTATTTT. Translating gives CAISSRGSTDTQYF.

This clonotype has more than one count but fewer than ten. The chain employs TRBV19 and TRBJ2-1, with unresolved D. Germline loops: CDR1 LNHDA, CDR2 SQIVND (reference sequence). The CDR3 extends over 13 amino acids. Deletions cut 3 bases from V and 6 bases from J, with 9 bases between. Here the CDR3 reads CASSITLGNEQFF. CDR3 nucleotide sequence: TGTGCCAGTAGTATCACCCTAGGCAATGAGCAGTTCTTC.

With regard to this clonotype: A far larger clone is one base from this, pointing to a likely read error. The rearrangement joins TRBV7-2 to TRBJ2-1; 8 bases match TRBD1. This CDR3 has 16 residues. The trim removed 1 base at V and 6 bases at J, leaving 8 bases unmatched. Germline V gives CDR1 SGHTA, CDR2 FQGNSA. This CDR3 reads CASSLGRTGSSNEQFF. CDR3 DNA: TGTGCCAGCAGCTTAGGTCGGACAGGGTCAAGCAATGAGCAGTTCTTC.

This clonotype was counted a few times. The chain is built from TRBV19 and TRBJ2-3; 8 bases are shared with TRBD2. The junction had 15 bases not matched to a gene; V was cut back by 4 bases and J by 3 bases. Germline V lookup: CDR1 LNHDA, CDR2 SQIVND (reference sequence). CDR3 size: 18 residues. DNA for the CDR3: TGTGCCAGTAGTAGAACTCCATCAAGCGGGAGCGGGACAGATACGCAGTATTTT. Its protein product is CASSRTPSSGSGTDTQYF. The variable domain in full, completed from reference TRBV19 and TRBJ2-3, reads DGGITQSPKYLFRKEGQNVTLSCEQNLNHDAMYWYRQDPGQGLRLIYYSQIVNDFQKGDIAEGYSVSREKKESFPLTVTSAQKNPTAFYLCASSRTPSSGSGTDTQYFGPGTRLTVL.

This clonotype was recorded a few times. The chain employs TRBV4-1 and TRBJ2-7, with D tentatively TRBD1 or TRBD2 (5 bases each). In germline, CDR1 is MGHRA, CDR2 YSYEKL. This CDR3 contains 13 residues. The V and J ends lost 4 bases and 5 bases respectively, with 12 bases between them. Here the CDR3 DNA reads TGCGCCAGCAGCCGGGGGTCCGCTCACGAGCAGTACTTC. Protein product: CASSRGSAHEQYF.

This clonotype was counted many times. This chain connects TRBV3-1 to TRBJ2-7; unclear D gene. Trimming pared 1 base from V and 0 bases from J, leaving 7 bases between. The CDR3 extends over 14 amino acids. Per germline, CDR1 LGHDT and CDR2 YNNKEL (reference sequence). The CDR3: CASSQGPASYEQYF. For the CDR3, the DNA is TGTGCCAGCAGCCAAGGTCCGGCCTCCTACGAGCAGTACTTC.

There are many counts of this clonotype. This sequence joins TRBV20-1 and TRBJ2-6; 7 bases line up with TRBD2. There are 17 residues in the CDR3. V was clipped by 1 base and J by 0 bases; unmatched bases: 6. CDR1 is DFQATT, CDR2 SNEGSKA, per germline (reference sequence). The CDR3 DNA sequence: TGCAGTGCTAGAGTGAGCGGGACCGTCTCTGGGGCCAACGTCCTGACTTTC. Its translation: CSARVSGTVSGANVLTF.

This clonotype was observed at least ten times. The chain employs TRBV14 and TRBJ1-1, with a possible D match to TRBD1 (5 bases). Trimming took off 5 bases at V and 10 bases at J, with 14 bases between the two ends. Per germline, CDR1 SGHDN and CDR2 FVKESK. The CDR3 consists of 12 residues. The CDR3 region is CASSSLTGVAFF. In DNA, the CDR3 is TGTGCCAGCAGCTCACTTACGGGGGTAGCTTTCTTT.